What follows are 30 T cell receptor beta chains derived from one specimen sequenced in a study of T cells after yellow fever vaccination. TCRdb reprocessed the 5' RACE reads with MiXCR, giving one entry per CDR3 protein. The table includes some 300,000 distinct CDR3 sequences, around 8.6% detected once. The sample in question was CD4+ T cells sorted from PBMCs, obtained 5 days after the yellow fever booster vaccination. These receptors all come from a man aged 18 to 35 who received the YFV17D yellow fever vaccine.

The chain links TRBV5-5 to TRBJ1-4, with D unclear. The CDR3 contains 16 residues. In germline, CDR1 is SGHKS, CDR2 YYEKEE (reference sequence). V dropped 4 bases and J dropped 8 bases, with 21 bases sitting between them. The DNA for the CDR3 is TGTGCCAGCAGCCCTCGAGTAGAGGGCGTAGGAGAAAAACTGTTTTTT. It yields the protein CASSPRVEGVGEKLFF. The variable domain in full, completed from reference TRBV5-5 and TRBJ1-4, reads DAGVTQSPTHLIKTRGQQVTLRCSPISGHKSVSWYQQVLGQGPQFIFQYYEKEERGRGNFPDRFSARQFPNYSSELNVNALLLGDSALYLCASSPRVEGVGEKLFFGSGTQLSVL.

A few counts support this clonotype. The chain employs TRBV7-9 and TRBJ2-3; TRBD1 matches 7 bases. The V gene's germline CDR1 is SEHNR and CDR2 FQNEAQ (reference sequence). The CDR3 has 15 amino acids. Germline trimming cut 3 bases from V and 1 base from J; bases unmatched to any gene: 4. The CDR3: CASSFRQGGTDTQYF. The CDR3 DNA is TGTGCCAGCAGCTTCAGACAGGGCGGCACAGATACGCAGTATTTT.

This clonotype was detected only a few times. The rearrangement uses TRBV20-1 and TRBJ1-1; 8 bases align to TRBD1. The CDR3 loop spans 13 amino acids. Germline-derived CDR1 and CDR2 are DFQATT and SNEGSKA (reference sequence). Trimming took 4 bases from V and 4 from J; bases not matched to a gene: 5. The CDR3 reads CSAIGQGGTEAFF. The CDR3 nucleotides are TGCAGTGCTATAGGACAGGGAGGCACTGAAGCTTTCTTT.

The rearrangement uses TRBV25-1 and TRBJ2-5; D could derive from TRBD1 or TRBD2 (7 bases each). V lost 8 bases and J 3 bases, leaving 16 bases between the germline ends. The V gene's germline CDR1 is MGHDK and CDR2 SYGVNS. CDR3 length: 14 amino acids. CDR3 sequence reads: CASGSGGEKETQYF. CDR3 DNA: TGTGCCAGCGGCTCAGGGGGGGAGAAAGAGACCCAGTACTTC.

The CDR3 loop reads CASSLYTEETQYF. The CDR3, as DNA: TGTGCCAGCAGTTTATACACGGAAGAGACCCAGTACTTC. The gene calls are TRBV27 and TRBJ2-5; D is uncertain. Germline CDR1 MNHEY, CDR2 SMNVEV (reference sequence). CDR3 length: 13 residues. V lost 1 base, J lost 3 bases, and 6 bases lay in between.

This clonotype was recorded a few times. The gene calls are TRBV2 and TRBJ2-1; TRBD2 matches at 13 bases. CDR3 length: 18 amino acids. From germline, CDR1 is SNHLY and CDR2 FYNNEI. J lost 0 bases, V lost 9 bases, and 11 bases had no gene match. In DNA, the CDR3 is TGTGCCAGTAAGACTAGCGGGGGGCTGGAGAGCTCCTACAATGAGCAGTTCTTC. Translation: CASKTSGGLESSYNEQFF.

The chain carries TRBV5-6 and TRBJ1-6; D is perhaps TRBD1 (6 bases). Germline values: CDR1 SGHDT, CDR2 YYEEEE. Trimming removed 2 bases at V and 4 bases at J, with 13 bases between. This CDR3 is 16 amino acids long. The CDR3 DNA is TGTGCCAGCAGCTTTTCAGGGGCCTTTTATAATTCACCCCTCCACTTT. As protein: CASSFSGAFYNSPLHF.

The chain carries TRBV7-2 and TRBJ2-5, with D maybe TRBD1 (6 bases). V gave up 5 bases and J gave up 4 bases, with 17 bases separating them. Germline V lookup: CDR1 SGHTA, CDR2 FQGNSA. This CDR3 comprises 15 residues. The CDR3 coding sequence is TGTGCCAGCAGCGACCCGGGACAATCAAGAGAGACCCAGTACTTC. Residues: CASSDPGQSRETQYF.

This clonotype has only a few counts. The V and J genes are TRBV3-1 and TRBJ1-1; 9 bases match TRBD1. This CDR3 has 16 residues. Germline V lookup: CDR1 LGHDT, CDR2 YNNKEL (reference sequence). After removal of 2 bases from V and 1 base from J, the junction contained 5 bases not matched to a gene. The CDR3 here is CASSQLQGAANTEAFF. The CDR3 DNA is TGTGCCAGCAGCCAATTACAGGGGGCTGCGAACACTGAAGCTTTCTTT.

This clonotype occurred a few times. The rearrangement joins TRBV10-1 to TRBJ2-6; 7 bases match TRBD1. V lost 7 bases and J lost 1; bases outside the gene matches: 16. The CDR3 has 19 residues. From germline, CDR1 is WNHNN and CDR2 SYGVQD (reference sequence). The CDR3 sequence: CASIRWDRALRSGANVLTF. The DNA of the CDR3 is TGCGCCAGCATCCGCTGGGACAGAGCCCTGAGATCTGGGGCCAACGTCCTGACTTTC.

This sequence joins TRBV28 and TRBJ1-2; no definite D call. Germline-derived CDR1 and CDR2 are MDHEN and SYDVKM. This CDR3 comprises 15 residues. The V and J ends lost 7 bases and 5 bases respectively, with 20 bases between them. The CDR3 DNA sequence: TGTGCCAGCACGGAGTCCCTGGGAGTCGGATATGGCTACACCTTC. It codes for CASTESLGVGYGYTF.

This clonotype showed up just a few times. The chain combines TRBV18 with TRBJ2-1; TRBD2 matches 8 bases. CDR3 size: 16 residues. J lost 8 bases, V lost 4 bases, and 13 bases had no gene match. CDR1 and CDR2 from the germline V gene are KGHSH and LQKENI. This CDR3 is CASSRGFAGGPHEQFF. Here the CDR3 DNA reads TGTGCCAGCTCACGGGGGTTTGCGGGGGGCCCCCATGAGCAGTTCTTC.

At least ten counts were recorded for this clonotype. This sequence joins TRBV20-1 and TRBJ2-2; D may match TRBD1 or TRBD2 (6 bases each). Germline lookup yields CDR1 DFQATT and CDR2 SNEGSKA (reference sequence). Trimming took 3 bases from V and 5 from J, leaving 16 bases between them. This CDR3 spans 15 amino acids. Here the CDR3 DNA reads TGCAGTGCTAGGCGAGGGGGGTTGCGGACCGGGGAGCTGTTTTTT. Translation gives CSARRGGLRTGELFF.

This clonotype was counted ten times or more. This rearrangement joins TRBV7-6 to TRBJ2-2; TRBD2 agrees at 7 bases. J gave up 0 bases and V 3 bases, and 10 bases lay outside the gene matches. This CDR3 has 18 residues. Per germline, CDR1 SGHVS and CDR2 FNYEAQ. CDR3 sequence reads: CASSFPFEGGANTGELFF. DNA for the CDR3: TGTGCCAGCAGCTTTCCCTTCGAGGGAGGGGCGAACACCGGGGAGCTGTTTTTT.

This clonotype was counted a few times. The gene calls are TRBV5-1 and TRBJ1-2; D is possibly TRBD1 (5 bases). V was cut by 0 bases and J by 8 bases, with 11 bases left in between. The CDR3 covers 13 residues. Germline-derived CDR1 and CDR2 are SGHRS and YFSETQ. The CDR3 loop reads CASSLDRPGGYTF. CDR3 DNA sequence: TGCGCCAGCAGCTTGGACAGGCCTGGCGGCTACACCTTC.

This clonotype was counted a few times. This chain uses TRBV14 with TRBJ1-6; D gene unclear. Per germline, CDR1 SGHDN and CDR2 FVKESK. V lost 4 bases to trimming and J lost 12 bases, with 16 bases between them. The CDR3 runs to 14 residues. As DNA, the CDR3 is TGTGCCAGCAGCCTCCTTACCAGCGAGGGACCCCTCCACTTT. Protein product: CASSLLTSEGPLHF.

V usage is TRBV11-2 and J usage is TRBJ2-2, with TRBD1 identical over 8 bases. The CDR3 has 19 residues. Trimming at V came to 5 bases and at J to 3 bases, leaving 17 bases not matched to a gene. Germline loops: CDR1 SGHAT, CDR2 FQNNGV. This CDR3 is CASSPRQGNVLVDTGELFF. CDR3 nucleotide sequence: TGTGCCAGCAGCCCGCGACAGGGGAACGTATTAGTGGACACCGGGGAGCTGTTTTTT. The full variable domain, completed using reference TRBV11-2 and TRBJ2-2, is EAGVAQSPRYKIIEKRQSVAFWCNPISGHATLYWYQQILGQGPKLLIQFQNNGVVDDSQLPKDRFSAERLKGVDSTLKIQPAKLEDSAVYLCASSPRQGNVLVDTGELFFGEGSRLTVL.

This clonotype has ten or more counts. J is TRBJ1-2 and V is TRBV5-1; TRBD1 might be the D (6 bases). This CDR3 contains 18 residues. The germline V and J ends were trimmed by 5 bases and 2 bases, with 25 bases remaining between them. Germline V gene data show CDR1 as SGHRS and CDR2 as YFSETQ. The CDR3 DNA reads TGCGCCAGCAGTAGAAGCCCCGGTCAACAGGGAGGGAACTATGGCTACACCTTC. Protein: CASSRSPGQQGGNYGYTF. The whole variable domain, filled in from reference TRBV5-1 and TRBJ1-2, reads KAGVTQTPRYLIKTRGQQVTLSCSPISGHRSVSWYQQTPGQGLQFLFEYFSETQRNKGNFPGRFSGRQFSNSRSEMNVSTLELGDSALYLCASSRSPGQQGGNYGYTFGSGTRLTVV.

The V gene is TRBV28, the J gene TRBJ2-5, with D possibly TRBD2 on 5 matching bases. The CDR3 has 13 residues. Trimming cost V 9 bases and J 1 base, with 12 bases left between them. Germline loops: CDR1 MDHEN, CDR2 SYDVKM. The CDR3 region is CASGRSGQETQYF. CDR3 nucleotide sequence: TGTGCCAGTGGCCGGAGCGGCCAAGAGACCCAGTACTTC.

With respect to this clonotype: A much larger clone lies a single base off, so this may be a read error. The gene calls are TRBV4-2 and TRBJ1-5; the D is unclear. Germline loops: CDR1 LGHNA, CDR2 YNFKEQ. This CDR3 is built from 13 residues. Deletions cut 3 bases from V and 5 bases from J, with 8 bases between. The CDR3 reads CASSQSYDQPQHF. The DNA for the CDR3 is TGTGCCAGCAGCCAGTCATACGATCAGCCCCAGCATTTT.

Ten or more counts support this clonotype. The V and J genes are TRBV10-3 and TRBJ2-3; tentatively, D is TRBD2 (7 bases). V was cut by 6 bases and J by 1 base, with 20 bases left in between. This CDR3 spans 17 amino acids. Looked up from germline, CDR1 is ENHRY and CDR2 is SYGVKD. CDR3 loop: CAISDGGGTPGTDTQYF. CDR3 nucleotides: TGTGCCATCAGCGACGGCGGGGGCACCCCTGGCACAGATACGCAGTATTTT.

At least ten counts were recorded for this clonotype. V gene TRBV4-2 combines with J gene TRBJ2-6, with TRBD1 matching 7 bases. This CDR3 is built from 16 residues. Trimming removed 3 bases from V and 0 bases from J; junction bases left unmatched: 2. CDR1 and CDR2 from the germline V gene are LGHNA and YNFKEQ. CDR3 coding DNA: TGTGCCAGCAGCCAGGGACAGATCTCTGGGGCCAACGTCCTGACTTTC. Translated: CASSQGQISGANVLTF.

Many counts were recorded for this clonotype. CDR3 in amino acids: CASSLGTGAYNSPLHF. In DNA form, the CDR3 reads TGTGCCAGCAGCTTAGGGACAGGTGCTTATAATTCACCCCTCCACTTT. The chain employs TRBV7-9 and TRBJ1-6, with 7 bases matching TRBD1. The V gene end was trimmed by 1 base and the J gene end by 4 bases; junction bases not matched to a gene: 4. The CDR3 loop spans 16 amino acids. From germline, CDR1 is SEHNR and CDR2 FQNEAQ (reference sequence). The whole variable domain, filled in from reference TRBV7-9 and TRBJ1-6, reads DTGVSQNPRHKITKRGQNVTFRCDPISEHNRLYWYRQTLGQGPEFLTYFQNEAQLEKSRLLSDRFSAERPKGSFSTLEIQRTEQGDSAMYLCASSLGTGAYNSPLHFGNGTRLTVT.

As for this clonotype: The junction departs from germline at one end; a sequencing error may be responsible. The rearrangement links TRBV18 to TRBJ2-2, with D perhaps assigned TRBD1 or TRBD2 (5 bases each). The CDR3 is 11 residues long. From germline, CDR1 is KGHSH and CDR2 LQKENI. CDR3 coding DNA: TGTGCCAGCTCGCTACAGGAGGAGCTGATTTTT. Translation gives CASSLQEELIF.

This rearrangement joins TRBV7-8 to TRBJ2-7; TRBD1 is a possible D gene (6 bases). V was shortened by 4 bases and J by 3 bases, with 10 bases between the two germline ends. The length of the CDR3 is 13 residues. CDR1 SGHVS and CDR2 FQNEAQ come from the germline V gene. CDR3 in DNA: TGTGCCAGCAGCTCGGAAGGGGGCTACGAGCAGTACGTC. The encoded protein is CASSSEGGYEQYV.

The CDR3 sequence is CASSWDLYEQYF. The CDR3 bases are TGTGCCAGCAGCTGGGACCTCTACGAGCAGTACTTC. The genes are TRBV7-2 and TRBJ2-7; D is tentatively TRBD1 or TRBD2 (5 bases each). The CDR3 contains 12 residues. Germline V CDR1 and CDR2: SGHTA, FQGNSA. The V and J ends lost 4 bases and 3 bases respectively, with 7 bases between them.

The chain recombines TRBV2 with TRBJ1-1, with 7 bases lining up with TRBD1. Germline CDR1 and CDR2: SNHLY and FYNNEI. This CDR3 is 11 amino acids long. V lost 9 bases and J lost 9; bases outside the gene matches: 7. This CDR3 reads CARGMGQQAFF. The CDR3 bases are TGTGCCAGGGGTATGGGACAGCAAGCTTTCTTT. The complete variable domain, with remaining parts taken from reference TRBV2 and TRBJ1-1, reads EPEVTQTPSHQVTQMGQEVILRCVPISNHLYFYWYRQILGQKVEFLVSFYNNEISEKSEIFDDQFSVERPDGSNFTLKIRSTKLEDSAMYFCARGMGQQAFFGQGTRLTVV.

Many counts were recorded for this clonotype. CDR3 sequence: CASSSGEAHRRETQYF. CDR3 nucleotides: TGCGCCAGCAGCTCGGGCGAGGCACATCGGAGAGAGACCCAGTACTTC. The chain carries TRBV5-1 and TRBJ2-5; the D is unclear. The CDR3 has 16 amino acids. The germline V and J ends were trimmed by 3 bases and 4 bases, with 19 bases remaining between them. In germline, CDR1 is SGHRS, CDR2 YFSETQ.

This clonotype has a count of ten or more. This sequence joins TRBV12-3 or TRBV12-4 and TRBJ2-5; D remains unclear. CDR3 length equals 14 residues. The germline V and J ends were trimmed by 2 bases and 5 bases, with 12 bases remaining between them. The CDR3 DNA sequence: TGTGCCAGCAGTTTACGGCAGCTTGGGGAGACCCAGTACTTC. Protein sequence: CASSLRQLGETQYF.

This clonotype has only a few counts. J is TRBJ1-6 and V is TRBV5-5; TRBD1 matches 8 bases. The V and J ends lost 5 bases and 7 bases, in that order; junction bases with no gene match: 8. Germline CDR1 SGHKS, CDR2 YYEKEE (reference sequence). The CDR3 extends over 15 amino acids. The CDR3 spells CASRGPGGPNSPLHF. CDR3 nucleotides: TGTGCCAGCAGGGGACCAGGGGGCCCGAATTCACCCCTCCACTTT. The full variable domain, completed using reference TRBV5-5 and TRBJ1-6, is DAGVTQSPTHLIKTRGQQVTLRCSPISGHKSVSWYQQVLGQGPQFIFQYYEKEERGRGNFPDRFSARQFPNYSSELNVNALLLGDSALYLCASRGPGGPNSPLHFGNGTRLTVT.